A selection of T cell receptor beta chains follows, all from one sample in a study of T cells in Graves' hyperthyroidism and ophthalmopathy. In TCRdb, the multiplex PCR reads were re-called with MiXCR into one record per CDR3 protein. Among hundreds of thousands of distinct CDR3 sequences listed, 15% to 18% were seen once. Sample: blood. These receptor sequences come from a woman under 30 with Graves' hyperthyroidism. Both conserved end residues are part of each CDR3. The D gene is left open where the match is weak. Part of the rows lack a size; the others show once, few, many or a class for expanded clones.

d_gene,j_gene,v_gene,abundance,len,CDR3aa,CDR3nt
TRBD1,TRBJ2-7,TRBV20-1,few,14,CSARSPQGAGEQYF,TGCAGTGCTAGATCACCACAGGGGGCCGGGGAGCAGTACTTC
NA,TRBJ2-4,TRBV5-6,many,13,CASSLAAKNIQYF,TGTGCCAGCAGCTTGGCGGCCAAAAACATTCAGTACTTC
NA,TRBJ1-2,TRBV28,many,13,CASSEGTQYGYTF,TGTGCCAGCAGTGAGGGGACCCAGTATGGCTACACCTTC
NA,TRBJ1-2,TRBV2,NA,12,CASSEGTPIYTF,TGTGCCAGCAGTGAGGGGACACCTATATACACCTTC
TRBD2,TRBJ2-3,TRBV3-1,many,17,CASSQRAGNYYTDTQYF,TGTGCCAGCAGCCAAAGAGCGGGGAACTACTACACAGATACGCAGTATTTT
NA,TRBJ2-1,TRBV3-1,many,13,CASSQDRPNEQFF,TGTGCCAGCAGCCAAGACAGGCCCAATGAGCAGTTCTTC
TRBD1,TRBJ1-4,TRBV3-1,NA,17,CASSPSRDRGTNEKLFF,TGTGCCAGCAGCCCGTCCCGGGACAGGGGAACTAATGAAAAACTGTTTTTT
NA,TRBJ2-7,TRBV20-1,few,12,CSAPRGNSEQYF,TGCAGTGCCCCCCGGGGCAACTCCGAGCAGTACTTC
NA,TRBJ1-4,TRBV19,NA,13,CASRPGSNEKLFF,TGTGCCAGTAGGCCAGGATCTAATGAAAAACTGTTTTTT
NA,TRBJ2-1,TRBV7-8,many,12,CASSLVTREQFF,TGTGCCAGCAGCTTAGTAACGCGAGAGCAGTTCTTC
NA,TRBJ2-3,TRBV3-1,NA,14,CASSQDDSTNMQYF,TGTGCCAGCAGCCAAGATGATAGCACGAATATGCAGTATTTT
NA,TRBJ2-7,TRBV28,NA,15,CASSSGGLSSYEQYF,TGTGCCAGCAGCTCCGGAGGTTTGAGCTCCTACGAGCAGTACTTC
NA,TRBJ2-7,TRBV6-1,many,16,CASNPNFSGSYAEQYF,TGTGCCAGCAACCCTAATTTTAGCGGATCCTACGCCGAGCAGTACTTC
NA,TRBJ2-3,TRBV3-1,many,15,CASSRVPTDTDTQYF,TGTGCCAGCAGCCGAGTCCCGACAGACACAGATACGCAGTATTTT
NA,TRBJ2-7,TRBV5-4,NA,15,CASSLFRGTSYEQYF,TGTGCCAGCAGCTTGTTCAGGGGAACTTCCTACGAGCAGTACTTC
TRBD1,TRBJ2-7,TRBV4-1,NA,14,CASSQYEGADSQYF,TGCGCCAGCAGCCAATACGAGGGGGCGGATTCGCAGTACTTC
NA,TRBJ2-2,TRBV3-1,many,17,CASSQEVAGPVWGELFF,TGTGCCAGCAGCCAAGAAGTTGCAGGACCAGTCTGGGGGGAGCTGTTTTTT
NA,TRBJ1-4,TRBV4-1,few,16,CASSQFSRTLNEKLFF,TGCGCCAGCAGCCAGTTCTCACGGACGCTTAATGAAAAACTGTTTTTT
TRBD1,TRBJ2-7,TRBV2,many,14,CASSEPRGTYEQYF,TGTGCCAGCAGTGAACCCAGGGGGACCTACGAGCAGTACTTC
NA,TRBJ2-7,TRBV29-1,many,12,CSVAEGYYEQYF,TGCAGCGTTGCGGAGGGATACTACGAGCAGTACTTC
TRBD1,TRBJ2-1,TRBV20-1,NA,16,CSASKGGTGDFNEQFF,TGCAGTGCTAGCAAGGGTGGGACAGGGGATTTCAATGAGCAGTTCTTC
NA,TRBJ1-2,TRBV24-1,NA,14,CATSDSAVNYGYTF,TGTGCCACCAGTGATTCGGCAGTTAACTATGGCTACACCTTC
TRBD2,TRBJ2-1,TRBV10-2,many,13,CASSASGSNEQFF,TGCGCCAGCAGTGCTAGCGGGAGCAATGAGCAGTTCTTC
TRBD1,TRBJ2-7,TRBV2,many,14,CASRSEGALYEQYF,TGTGCCAGCAGGTCCGAGGGGGCACTCTACGAGCAGTACTTC
TRBD2,TRBJ2-3,TRBV11-3,many,16,CASSLVGSGEGDTQYF,TGTGCCAGCAGCTTAGTTGGTAGCGGGGAAGGGGATACGCAGTATTTT
TRBD1,TRBJ1-2,TRBV5-4,NA,16,CASSLASGQGANGYTF,TGTGCCAGCAGCTTGGCTTCGGGACAGGGGGCGAATGGCTACACCTTC
NA,TRBJ2-5,TRBV5-5,NA,18,CASSLGGGRQGPQETQYF,TGTGCCAGCAGCTTGGGGGGGGGTCGACAGGGACCCCAAGAGACCCAGTACTTC